The 14 T cell receptor beta chains given below trace back to one sample, sequenced in a study of blood T cells in healthy people across ages. The second PCR ran 7 to 11 cycles with a sample-barcoded 5' primer and J-beta primers. TCRdb called the 5' RACE reads again in MiXCR, with one record for every CDR3 protein. The top ten hold 6.5% to 8.5% of the sample, which has about 1.4 million distinct CDR3 sequences, roughly 60% seen once. The source material was blood. The receptors stem from a man between 18 and 29 years old in good health.

Only a few counts were recorded for this clonotype. CDR3 amino acids: CASSPLLKNEQYF. The CDR3 coding sequence is TGTGCCAGCAGTCCGCTCCTCAAGAACGAGCAGTACTTC. V is TRBV27 and J is TRBJ2-5; D gene ambiguous. The DNA end lines up better with TRBJ2-7; the J call may be wrong. The CDR3 has 13 residues. Germline loops: CDR1 MNHEY, CDR2 SMNVEV (reference sequence).

The chain combines TRBV6-5 with TRBJ2-7; the D gene is possibly TRBD1 (6 bases). Trimming took 6 bases from V and 2 from J, leaving 11 bases between them. Germline V lookup: CDR1 MNHEY, CDR2 SVGAGI. There are 13 residues in the CDR3. The CDR3 sequence: CASRTTGTYEQYF. The CDR3 DNA reads TGTGCCAGCAGGACGACAGGAACCTACGAGCAGTACTTC.

J is TRBJ1-5 and V is TRBV6-2 or TRBV6-3; D unclear. CDR3 length equals 13 residues. In germline, CDR1 is MNHEY, CDR2 SVGEGT. Trimming left V 5 bases short and J 2 bases short, with 7 bases between. In DNA, the CDR3 is TGTGCCAGCAGTCCGTGGGGCAATCAGCCCCAGCATTTT. Translating gives CASSPWGNQPQHF.

The chain uses TRBV4-1 and TRBJ2-1, with TRBD2 matching over 7 bases. Germline CDR1 MGHRA, CDR2 YSYEKL. The CDR3 is made up of 17 amino acids. Losses at the gene ends were 2 bases for V and 0 bases for J; bases not matched to a gene: 7. The DNA of the CDR3 is TGCGCCAGCAGCCAACAGCCAACTAGCGCCTCCTACAATGAGCAGTTCTTC. Its translation: CASSQQPTSASYNEQFF.

This clonotype was counted at least ten times. The junction departs from the called germline gene at one end, perhaps through a read error. The chain joins TRBV18 to TRBJ2-5, with D unclear. Looked up from germline, CDR1 is KGHSH and CDR2 is LQKENI. This CDR3 contains 12 residues. The DNA for the CDR3 is TGTGCCAGCGCACCAGTTCAAGAGACCCAGTACTTC. Amino acids: CASAPVQETQYF.

This clonotype has only a few counts. The chain links TRBV3-1 to TRBJ2-5; D is uncertain. The CDR3 extends over 13 amino acids. V was clipped by 6 bases and J by 5 bases, with 13 bases between them. CDR1 and CDR2 from the germline V gene are LGHDT and YNNKEL (reference sequence). The CDR3 bases are TGTGCCAGCAGTCAGGACCTCCAGGAGACCCAGTACTTC. Its protein is CASSQDLQETQYF.

The chain recombines TRBV13 with TRBJ2-5, with D unresolved. This CDR3 spans 15 amino acids. The germline CDR1 and CDR2 sequences are PRHDT and FYEKMQ (reference sequence). V lost 4 bases to trimming and J lost 0 bases, with 12 bases between them. DNA for the CDR3: TGTGCCAGCAGCTACGCCACAAGTTACCAAGAGACCCAGTACTTC. Translated: CASSYATSYQETQYF.

This clonotype has only a few counts. The gene calls are TRBV20-1 and TRBJ1-3; the D is unclear. Looked up from germline, CDR1 is DFQATT and CDR2 is SNEGSKA (reference sequence). The CDR3 has 14 amino acids. V dropped 0 bases and J dropped 8 bases, with 14 bases sitting between them. DNA of the CDR3: TGCAGTGCTAGAGAGCCGCTAAGATGGGACACCATATATTTT. Its protein product is CSAREPLRWDTIYF.

This chain uses TRBV12-3 or TRBV12-4 with TRBJ2-7; D ambiguous. The CDR3 is 15 residues long. The V and J ends lost 6 bases and 3 bases respectively, with 18 bases between them. CDR3 loop: CASSIGLARHYEQYF. The CDR3 bases are TGTGCCAGCAGCATAGGGCTCGCTCGACACTACGAGCAGTACTTC.

This clonotype occurred a few times. V is TRBV2 and J is TRBJ2-7; 7 bases line up with TRBD2. CDR1 SNHLY and CDR2 FYNNEI come from the germline V gene. The CDR3 loop spans 14 amino acids. Trimming took 7 bases from V and 1 from J; bases not matched to a gene: 7. This chain's CDR3 is CASTTSRRSYEQYF. CDR3 bases: TGTGCCAGCACGACTAGCAGACGATCCTACGAGCAGTACTTC.

In regard to this clonotype: Mismatch with germline at one junction end may stem from a read error. The chain couples TRBV13 to TRBJ1-5; D is uncertain. The CDR3 is 13 residues long. CDR1 is PRHDT, CDR2 FYEKMQ, per germline (reference sequence). The CDR3 DNA reads as TGTGCCAGCAGCGTAGGGAAAGTTCAGCCCCAGCATTTT. This codes for CASSVGKVQPQHF.

This clonotype was counted a few times. The J gene is TRBJ2-1, the V gene TRBV6-2 or TRBV6-3, with D perhaps TRBD2 (5 bases). Germline values: CDR1 MNHEY, CDR2 SVGEGT. The ends were cut back, 7 bases at V and 4 bases at J, with 17 bases in the middle. CDR3 length: 15 residues. The CDR3 DNA reads as TGTGCCAGCACCACCTCTCGTCGGGGATACAATGAGCAGTTCTTC. Amino acids: CASTTSRRGYNEQFF.

The chain recombines TRBV10-2 with TRBJ1-5; 11 nucleotides agree with TRBD1. This CDR3 is 16 amino acids long. V lost 3 bases, J lost 3 bases, and 4 bases stayed unmatched. The V gene's germline CDR1 is WSHSY and CDR2 SAAADI. CDR3 sequence reads: CASSDQDRGLNQPQHF. CDR3 DNA: TGCGCCAGCAGTGACCAGGACAGGGGGCTCAATCAGCCCCAGCATTTT.

The V call is TRBV10-2, the J call TRBJ2-1; TRBD2 aligns across 7 bases. The CDR3 is made up of 15 amino acids. V lost 5 bases to trimming and J lost 0 bases; unmatched junction nucleotides: 4. CDR1 WSHSY and CDR2 SAAADI come from the germline V gene. CDR3 protein: CASSNRDYSYNEQFF. CDR3 nucleotide sequence: TGCGCCAGCAGTAACCGGGACTACTCCTACAATGAGCAGTTCTTC.